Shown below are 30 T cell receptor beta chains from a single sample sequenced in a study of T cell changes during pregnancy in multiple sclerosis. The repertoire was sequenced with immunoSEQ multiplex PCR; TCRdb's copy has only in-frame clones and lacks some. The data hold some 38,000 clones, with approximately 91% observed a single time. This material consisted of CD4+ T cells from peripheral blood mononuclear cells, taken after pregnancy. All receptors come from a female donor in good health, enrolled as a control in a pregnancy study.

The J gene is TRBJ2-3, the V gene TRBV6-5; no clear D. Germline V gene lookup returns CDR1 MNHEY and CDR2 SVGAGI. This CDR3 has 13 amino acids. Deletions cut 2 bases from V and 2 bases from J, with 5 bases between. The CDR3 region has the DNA TGTGCCAGCAGTTACGGCTTCACAGATACGCAGTATTTT. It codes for CASSYGFTDTQYF.

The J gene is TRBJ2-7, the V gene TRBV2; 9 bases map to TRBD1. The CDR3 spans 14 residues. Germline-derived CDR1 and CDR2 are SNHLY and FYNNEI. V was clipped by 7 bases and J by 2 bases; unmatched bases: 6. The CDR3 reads CASNGQGRTYEQYF. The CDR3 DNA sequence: TGTGCCAGCAACGGACAGGGGCGGACCTACGAGCAGTACTTC.

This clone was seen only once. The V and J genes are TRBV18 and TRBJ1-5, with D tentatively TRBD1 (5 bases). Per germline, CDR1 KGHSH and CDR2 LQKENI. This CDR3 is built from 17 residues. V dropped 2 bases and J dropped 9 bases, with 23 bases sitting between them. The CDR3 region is CASSPIALRQMGGPQHF. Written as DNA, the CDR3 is TGTGCCAGCTCACCAATCGCCCTGAGACAGATGGGAGGGCCCCAGCATTTT.

In nucleotides, the CDR3 is TGTGCCATCAGCTCGGGGGCCGGGGAGCTGTTTTTT. It specifies CAISSGAGELFF. This chain connects TRBV10-3 to TRBJ2-2, with D possibly being TRBD2 (6 bases). Per the germline V gene, CDR1 is ENHRY and CDR2 is SYGVKD. Deletions cut 6 bases from V and 6 bases from J, with 8 bases between. CDR3 length equals 12 residues.

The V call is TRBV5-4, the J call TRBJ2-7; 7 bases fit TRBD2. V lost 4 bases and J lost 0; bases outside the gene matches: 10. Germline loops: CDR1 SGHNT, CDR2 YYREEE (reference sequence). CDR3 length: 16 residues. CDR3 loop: CASSEELARSSYEQYF. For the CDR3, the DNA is TGTGCCAGCAGCGAAGAACTAGCGCGGAGCTCCTACGAGCAGTACTTC.

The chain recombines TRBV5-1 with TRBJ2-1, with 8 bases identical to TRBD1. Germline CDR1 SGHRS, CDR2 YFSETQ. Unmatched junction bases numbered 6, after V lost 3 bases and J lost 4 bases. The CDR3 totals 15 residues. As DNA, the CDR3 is TGCGCCAGCAGCTCCGGACAGGGCGCGTACAATGAGCAGTTCTTC. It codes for CASSSGQGAYNEQFF.

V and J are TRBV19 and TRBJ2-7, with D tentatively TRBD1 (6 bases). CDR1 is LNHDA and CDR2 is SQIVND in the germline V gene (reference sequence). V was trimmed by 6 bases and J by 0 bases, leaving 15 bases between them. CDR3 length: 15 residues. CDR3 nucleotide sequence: TGTGCCAGTAGCCTCCGGGACAAGAGCTCCTACGAGCAGTACTTC. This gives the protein CASSLRDKSSYEQYF.

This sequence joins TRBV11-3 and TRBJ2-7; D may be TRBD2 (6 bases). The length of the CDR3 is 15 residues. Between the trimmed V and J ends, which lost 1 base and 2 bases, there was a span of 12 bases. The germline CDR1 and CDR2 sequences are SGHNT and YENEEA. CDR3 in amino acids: CASSLGVGGTYEQYF. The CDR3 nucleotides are TGTGCCAGCAGCTTAGGGGTTGGCGGGACCTACGAGCAGTACTTC.

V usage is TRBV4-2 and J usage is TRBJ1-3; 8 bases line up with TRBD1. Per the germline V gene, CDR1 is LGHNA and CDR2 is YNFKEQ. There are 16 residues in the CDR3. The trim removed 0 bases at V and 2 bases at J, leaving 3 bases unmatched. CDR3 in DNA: TGTGCCAGCAGCCAAGATCAACAGGGGGCTGGAAACACCATATATTTT. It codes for CASSQDQQGAGNTIYF.

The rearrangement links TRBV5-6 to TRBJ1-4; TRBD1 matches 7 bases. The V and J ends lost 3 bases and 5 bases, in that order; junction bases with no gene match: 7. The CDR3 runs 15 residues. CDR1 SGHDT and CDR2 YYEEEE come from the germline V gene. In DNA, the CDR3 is TGTGCCAGCAGCTGGGCCGGGACAGACAATGAAAAACTGTTTTTT. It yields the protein CASSWAGTDNEKLFF.

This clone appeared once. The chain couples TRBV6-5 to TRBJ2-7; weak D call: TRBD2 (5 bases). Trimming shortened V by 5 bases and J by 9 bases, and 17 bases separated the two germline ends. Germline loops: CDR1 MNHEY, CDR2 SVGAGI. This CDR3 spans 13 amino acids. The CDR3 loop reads CASSEAGATWQYF. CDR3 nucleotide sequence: TGTGCCAGCAGTGAGGCGGGCGCAACCTGGCAGTACTTC.

CDR3 DNA sequence: TGTGCCAGTAGTATAGGAGGAGGGACGGGCACAGATACGCAGTATTTT. It encodes CASSIGGGTGTDTQYF. The chain employs TRBV19 and TRBJ2-3, with D tentatively TRBD2 (6 bases). CDR1 LNHDA and CDR2 SQIVND come from the germline V gene (reference sequence). Trimming shortened V by 1 base and J by 1 base, and 12 bases separated the two germline ends. The CDR3 totals 16 residues.

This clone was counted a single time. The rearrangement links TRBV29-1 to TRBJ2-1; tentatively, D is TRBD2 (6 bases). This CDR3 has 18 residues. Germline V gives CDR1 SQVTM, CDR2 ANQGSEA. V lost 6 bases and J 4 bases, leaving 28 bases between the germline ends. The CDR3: CSVPASGLSGGAYNEQFF. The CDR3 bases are TGCAGCGTGCCCGCCTCGGGACTTTCAGGTGGGGCTTACAATGAGCAGTTCTTC.

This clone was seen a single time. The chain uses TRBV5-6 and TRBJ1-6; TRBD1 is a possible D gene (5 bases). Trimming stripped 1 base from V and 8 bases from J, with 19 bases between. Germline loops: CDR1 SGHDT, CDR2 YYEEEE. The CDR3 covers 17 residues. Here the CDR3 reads CASSLPGRDGGDSPLHF. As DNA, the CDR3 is TGTGCCAGCAGCTTGCCCGGGAGGGACGGTGGAGATTCACCCCTCCACTTT.

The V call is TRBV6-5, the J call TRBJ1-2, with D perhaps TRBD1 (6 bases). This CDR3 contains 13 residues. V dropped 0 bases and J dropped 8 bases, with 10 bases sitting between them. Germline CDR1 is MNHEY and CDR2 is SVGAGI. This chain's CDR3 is CASSYSGGTGYTF. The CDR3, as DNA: TGTGCCAGCAGTTACTCGGGGGGGACAGGCTACACCTTC.

CDR3 DNA sequence: TGTGCCAGCAGTTACTCGACTCGAAACACCATATATTTT. Translation: CASSYSTRNTIYF. This chain links TRBV6-5 with TRBJ1-3; the D is unclear. V gave up 0 bases and J gave up 5 bases, with 5 bases separating them. There are 13 residues in the CDR3. The V gene's germline CDR1 is MNHEY and CDR2 SVGAGI.

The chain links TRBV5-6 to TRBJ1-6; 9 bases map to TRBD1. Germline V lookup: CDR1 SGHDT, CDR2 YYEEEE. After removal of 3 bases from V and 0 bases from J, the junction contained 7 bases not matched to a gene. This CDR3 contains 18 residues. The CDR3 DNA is TGTGCCAGCAGCTATCGGACAGGGGCTAGCTCCTATAATTCACCCCTCCACTTT. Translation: CASSYRTGASSYNSPLHF.

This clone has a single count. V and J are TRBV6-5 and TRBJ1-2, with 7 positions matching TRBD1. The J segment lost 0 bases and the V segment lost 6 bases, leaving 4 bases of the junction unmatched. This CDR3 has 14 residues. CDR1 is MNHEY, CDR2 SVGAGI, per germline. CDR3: CASRGQATNYGYTF. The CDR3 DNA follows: TGTGCCAGCAGAGGACAGGCCACTAACTATGGCTACACCTTC.

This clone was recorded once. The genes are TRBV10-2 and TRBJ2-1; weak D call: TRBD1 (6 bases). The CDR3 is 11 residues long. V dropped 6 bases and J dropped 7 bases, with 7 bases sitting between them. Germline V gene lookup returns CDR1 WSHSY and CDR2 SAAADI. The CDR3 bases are TGCGCCAGCAGCCAGGGGAATGAGCAGTTCTTC. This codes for CASSQGNEQFF.

The CDR3 nucleotides are TGTGCCAGCACTAGAGGGCAGGGAGGAACAGATACGCAGTATTTT. Its translation is CASTRGQGGTDTQYF. The J gene is TRBJ2-3, the V gene TRBV6-1; maybe TRBD2 (6 bases). The germline V gene has CDR1 MNHNS and CDR2 SASEGT. The CDR3 totals 15 residues. The V end lost 7 bases, the J end lost 3 bases, and 17 bases lay between the germline ends.

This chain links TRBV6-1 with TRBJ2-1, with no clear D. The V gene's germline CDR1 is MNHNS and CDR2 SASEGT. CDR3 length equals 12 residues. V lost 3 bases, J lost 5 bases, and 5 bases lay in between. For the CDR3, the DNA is TGTGCCAGCAGTGAGCGTGACAATGAGCAGTTCTTC. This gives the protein CASSERDNEQFF.

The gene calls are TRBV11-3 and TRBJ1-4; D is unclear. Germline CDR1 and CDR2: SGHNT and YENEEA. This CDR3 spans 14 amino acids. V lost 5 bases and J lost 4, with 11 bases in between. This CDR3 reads CASSPRDGNEKLFF. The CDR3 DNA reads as TGTGCCAGCAGCCCGAGAGATGGTAATGAAAAACTGTTTTTT.

This CDR3 reads CAWSASRSNQPQHF. The CDR3 DNA reads as TGTGCCTGGAGTGCATCCAGGAGCAATCAGCCCCAGCATTTT. V is TRBV30 and J is TRBJ1-5, with D unresolved. This CDR3 region has 14 residues. CDR1 is GTSNPN, CDR2 SVGIG, per germline (reference sequence). V lost 1 base, J lost 1 base, and 8 bases lay in between.

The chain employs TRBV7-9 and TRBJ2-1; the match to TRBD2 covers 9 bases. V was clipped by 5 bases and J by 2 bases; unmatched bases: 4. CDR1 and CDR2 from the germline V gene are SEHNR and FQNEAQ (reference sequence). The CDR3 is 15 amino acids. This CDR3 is CASSKRGATYNEQFF. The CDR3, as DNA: TGTGCCAGCAGCAAGCGGGGGGCAACCTACAATGAGCAGTTCTTC.

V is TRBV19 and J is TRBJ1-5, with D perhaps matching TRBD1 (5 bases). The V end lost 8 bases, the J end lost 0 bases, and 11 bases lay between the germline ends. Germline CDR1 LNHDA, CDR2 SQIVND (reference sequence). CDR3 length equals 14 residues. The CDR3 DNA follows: TGTGCCAGTGTACGACAGTATAGCAATCAGCCCCAGCATTTT. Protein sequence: CASVRQYSNQPQHF.

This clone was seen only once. CDR3 in DNA: TGTGCCAGCAGCTCCAGGGGGAGCTATGGCTACACCTTC. Encoded protein: CASSSRGSYGYTF. The chain uses TRBV5-4 and TRBJ1-2; 7 bases line up with TRBD1. Germline V gives CDR1 SGHNT, CDR2 YYREEE (reference sequence). V trimming: 3 bases; J trimming: 4 bases; junction bases outside the gene matches: 3. This CDR3 is 13 amino acids long. Full variable domain (remainder filled in from reference TRBV5-4 and TRBJ1-2): ETGVTQSPTHLIKTRGQQVTLRCSSQSGHNTVSWYQQALGQGPQFIFQYYREEENGRGNFPPRFSGLQFPNYSSELNVNALELDDSALYLCASSSRGSYGYTFGSGTRLTVV.

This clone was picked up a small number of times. CDR3 residues: CASSFGQGNSPLHF. The CDR3 nucleotides are TGTGCCAGCAGCTTTGGACAGGGAAATTCACCCCTCCACTTT. J is TRBJ1-6 and V is TRBV13, with 8 bases fitting TRBD1. There are 14 residues in the CDR3. Looked up from germline, CDR1 is PRHDT and CDR2 is FYEKMQ (reference sequence). V lost 3 bases, J lost 7 bases, and 2 bases stayed unmatched.

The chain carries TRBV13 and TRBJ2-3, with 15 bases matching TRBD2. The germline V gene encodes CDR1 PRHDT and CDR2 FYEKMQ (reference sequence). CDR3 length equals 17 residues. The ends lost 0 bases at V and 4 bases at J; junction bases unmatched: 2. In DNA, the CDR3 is TGTGCCAGCAGCTTAGGTGGACTAGCGGGGGGGGCAGATACGCAGTATTTT. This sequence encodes CASSLGGLAGGADTQYF.

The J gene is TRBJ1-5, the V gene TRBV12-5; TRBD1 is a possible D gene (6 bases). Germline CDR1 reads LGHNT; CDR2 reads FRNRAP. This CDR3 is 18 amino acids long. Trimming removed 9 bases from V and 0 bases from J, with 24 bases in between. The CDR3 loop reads CARADGGERGYSNQPQHF. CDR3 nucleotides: TGTGCTAGGGCCGATGGGGGCGAGAGGGGGTATAGCAATCAGCCCCAGCATTTT.

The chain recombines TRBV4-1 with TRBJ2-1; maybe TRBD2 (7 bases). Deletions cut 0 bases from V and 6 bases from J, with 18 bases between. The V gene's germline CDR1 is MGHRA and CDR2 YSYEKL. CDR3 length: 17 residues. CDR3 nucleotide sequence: TGCGCCAGCAGCCAAGAGGGAACGGGGGGCGCGACCAATGAGCAGTTCTTC. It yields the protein CASSQEGTGGATNEQFF.